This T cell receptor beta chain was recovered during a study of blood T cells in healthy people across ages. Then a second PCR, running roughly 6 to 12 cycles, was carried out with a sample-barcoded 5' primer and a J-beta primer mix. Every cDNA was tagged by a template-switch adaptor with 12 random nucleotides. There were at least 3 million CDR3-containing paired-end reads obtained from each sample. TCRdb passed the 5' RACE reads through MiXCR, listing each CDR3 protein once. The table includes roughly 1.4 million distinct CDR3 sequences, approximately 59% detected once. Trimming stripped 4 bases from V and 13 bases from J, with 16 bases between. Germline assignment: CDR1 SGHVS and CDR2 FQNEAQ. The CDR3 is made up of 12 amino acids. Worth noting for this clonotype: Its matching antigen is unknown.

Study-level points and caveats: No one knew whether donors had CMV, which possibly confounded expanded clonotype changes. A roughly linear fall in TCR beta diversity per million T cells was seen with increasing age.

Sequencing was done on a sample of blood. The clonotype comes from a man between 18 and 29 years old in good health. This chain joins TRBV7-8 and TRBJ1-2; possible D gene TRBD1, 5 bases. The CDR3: CASSSVLGGTTF. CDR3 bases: TGTGCCAGCAGCTCCGTCCTTGGGGGTACCACCTTC.